Each of the 17 T cell receptor beta chains below was sequenced from the same sample in a study of T-cell reconstitution after alpha-beta-depleted transplantation in children. As it was prepared, the TCRbeta library received unique molecular identifiers. TCRdb re-called the PCR reads with MiXCR, one entry per CDR3 protein. The sample lists about 160,000 distinct CDR3 sequences; 11% were seen once. Sequenced here: PBMCs, sampled before TCRalphabeta/CD19-depleted stem cell transplant. These receptors were collected from a boy younger than 10 with acute myeloid leukemia, due to receive a stem cell transplant.

Many counts were recorded for this clonotype. The chain joins TRBV28 to TRBJ2-1; D is possibly TRBD2 (6 bases). This CDR3 comprises 19 residues. Germline CDR1 MDHEN, CDR2 SYDVKM. V lost 5 bases to trimming and J lost 4 bases, with 27 bases between them. CDR3 loop: CASSPGLADPPDIYNEQFF. DNA for the CDR3: TGTGCCAGCAGTCCAGGGTTAGCGGATCCCCCGGATATATACAATGAGCAGTTCTTC.

In its sample, this clonotype was seen many times. The chain recombines TRBV7-8 with TRBJ2-1; unclear D gene. Germline V gene data show CDR1 as SGHVS and CDR2 as FQNEAQ. Trimming took off 1 base at V and 5 bases at J, with 9 bases between the two ends. The CDR3 extends over 14 amino acids. DNA for the CDR3: TGTGCCAGCAGCTTAGGATACGGAGACAATGAGCAGTTCTTC. Translation: CASSLGYGDNEQFF.

This clonotype was counted many times. The rearrangement links TRBV5-1 to TRBJ2-3; 9 nucleotides line up with TRBD1. The V gene's germline CDR1 is SGHRS and CDR2 YFSETQ. Losses at the gene ends were 2 bases for V and 2 bases for J; bases not matched to a gene: 3. This CDR3 is 15 amino acids long. This chain's CDR3 is CASSFGQGFTDTQYF. CDR3 nucleotide sequence: TGCGCCAGCAGCTTTGGACAGGGGTTCACAGATACGCAGTATTTT.

At least ten counts were recorded for this clonotype. The J gene is TRBJ2-1, the V gene TRBV5-1, with D perhaps matching TRBD2 (5 bases). Trimming took off 4 bases at V and 10 bases at J, with 21 bases between the two ends. Germline-derived CDR1 and CDR2 are SGHRS and YFSETQ. The CDR3 length is 15 residues. CDR3 nucleotide sequence: TGCGCCAGCAGCACAAGCACGGGAACCCTCGGAGAGCAGTTCTTC. This encodes CASSTSTGTLGEQFF.

This clonotype was observed at least ten times. The chain recombines TRBV7-2 with TRBJ1-1; D possibly corresponds to TRBD1 (6 bases). The V end was cut by 8 bases, the J end by 4 bases, with 17 bases between. CDR3 size: 14 residues. CDR1 SGHTA and CDR2 FQGNSA come from the germline V gene. The CDR3 loop reads CASVPTRGATEAFF. The CDR3 DNA is TGTGCCAGCGTGCCCACCCGGGGGGCCACTGAAGCTTTCTTT. Based on the CDR3 plus reference TRBV7-2 and TRBJ1-1, the full variable domain is GAGVSQSPSNKVTEKGKDVELRCDPISGHTALYWYRQSLGQGLEFLIYFQGNSAPDKSGLPSDRFSAERTGGSVSTLTIQRTQQEDSAVYLCASVPTRGATEAFFGQGTRLTVV.

This clonotype was counted ten times or more. The chain combines TRBV20-1 with TRBJ2-2; TRBD1 aligns across 7 bases. Germline CDR1 DFQATT, CDR2 SNEGSKA (reference sequence). There are 13 residues in the CDR3. The V and J ends lost 2 bases and 6 bases, in that order; junction bases with no gene match: 3. The CDR3, as DNA: TGCAGTGCTAGATCCACAGGGGCCGGGGAGCTGTTTTTT. The encoded protein is CSARSTGAGELFF.

This clonotype was counted a few times. The chain has TRBV28 and TRBJ2-3; TRBD2 is a possible D gene (6 bases). Trimming took 11 bases from V and 5 from J, leaving 14 bases between them. From germline, CDR1 is MDHEN and CDR2 SYDVKM. The CDR3 loop spans 12 amino acids. In DNA, the CDR3 is TGTGCCTCCCGGGAGCGAGAAGATACGCAGTATTTT. It codes for CASREREDTQYF.

As for this clonotype: A much more abundant neighbour one base away suggests this may be a read error. The V and J genes are TRBV5-1 and TRBJ2-2; 8 bases fit TRBD2. Germline assignment: CDR1 SGHRS and CDR2 YFSETQ. The CDR3 consists of 16 residues. In DNA, the CDR3 is TGCGCCAGCACACCGATAGCGGGGCCGAACATCGGGGAGCTGTTTTTT. Translating it yields CASTPIAGPNIGELFF.

This clonotype was observed at least ten times. The gene calls are TRBV20-1 and TRBJ2-1, with TRBD2 matching over 10 bases. The V gene end was trimmed by 4 bases and the J gene end by 3 bases; junction bases not matched to a gene: 6. Germline V lookup: CDR1 DFQATT, CDR2 SNEGSKA (reference sequence). The CDR3 sequence is 15 residues long. CDR3 in DNA: TGCAGTGCTAACCCGCTAGCGGGAGACTACAATGAGCAGTTCTTC. Translating it yields CSANPLAGDYNEQFF.

This clonotype was found many times. The V call is TRBV7-2, the J call TRBJ2-3; a weak D match, TRBD1 (6 bases). V was shortened by 3 bases and J by 4 bases, with 8 bases between the two germline ends. CDR3 length equals 13 residues. The germline V gene encodes CDR1 SGHTA and CDR2 FQGNSA. CDR3 residues: CASSFSGADTQYF. The CDR3 DNA reads as TGTGCCAGCAGCTTCTCAGGGGCAGATACGCAGTATTTT.

Ten or more counts support this clonotype. This sequence joins TRBV10-3 and TRBJ2-1; D uncertain. The CDR3 length is 16 residues. From germline, CDR1 is ENHRY and CDR2 SYGVKD. Deletions cut 3 bases from V and 2 bases from J, with 14 bases between. The CDR3 is CAISESTNSAYNEQFF. CDR3 nucleotides: TGTGCCATCAGTGAAAGTACCAACTCTGCCTACAATGAGCAGTTCTTC.

Comments on this clonotype: This may be a read error, as it is one base from a much larger clone. The chain combines TRBV29-1 with TRBJ2-6; D perhaps matches TRBD1 (6 bases). The CDR3 spans 12 residues. The germline V gene has CDR1 SQVTM and CDR2 ANQGSEA. The CDR3 loop reads CRVTGGANVLTF. Here the CDR3 DNA reads TGCAGAGTAACAGGGGGGGCCAACGTCCTGACTTTC.

This clonotype was seen ten or more times. The chain is built from TRBV11-2 and TRBJ1-2; possibly TRBD1 for D (6 bases). CDR1 is SGHAT, CDR2 FQNNGV, per germline. The CDR3 has 14 residues. V dropped 5 bases and J dropped 2 bases, with 12 bases sitting between them. CDR3 DNA: TGTGCCAGCAGCCCGAGCGGACAGAACTATGGCTACACCTTC. Translated, it gives CASSPSGQNYGYTF.

This clonotype came up many times. This sequence joins TRBV20-1 and TRBJ1-1; D gene unclear. This CDR3 spans 14 amino acids. The germline V gene encodes CDR1 DFQATT and CDR2 SNEGSKA (reference sequence). V was shortened by 3 bases and J by 4 bases, with 15 bases between the two germline ends. Written as DNA, the CDR3 is TGCAGTGCTAGCGATAGGGTGGCTCTCACTGAAGCTTTCTTT. It codes for CSASDRVALTEAFF.

This clonotype was recorded many times. The rearrangement uses TRBV20-1 and TRBJ1-5; D possibly corresponds to TRBD1 (5 bases). The CDR3 runs to 14 residues. The V end was cut by 0 bases, the J end by 7 bases, with 13 bases between. Germline V gene sequence: CDR1 DFQATT, CDR2 SNEGSKA (reference sequence). CDR3: CSARDTGRGQPQHF. The CDR3, as DNA: TGCAGTGCTAGAGATACCGGGCGGGGGCAGCCCCAGCATTTT.

This clonotype showed up many times. CDR3 DNA sequence: TGTGCCAGCAGCCAGGCCAACCTTTTCGATGAGCAGTTCTTC. It is translated as CASSQANLFDEQFF. The chain has TRBV12-3 or TRBV12-4 and TRBJ2-1; D is undetermined. The ends were cut back, 6 bases at V and 8 bases at J, with 17 bases in the middle. This CDR3 has 14 amino acids.

There are many counts of this clonotype. The J gene is TRBJ2-5, the V gene TRBV21-1; the table's D gene call, TRBD1, was not cross checked with the DNA. TRBV21-1 has pseudogene status. This CDR3 spans 15 amino acids. This CDR3 reads CASNRDRGLQETQYF. CDR3 coding DNA: TGTGCCAGCAACCGGGACAGGGGGCTTCAAGAGACCCAGTACTTC.